These 20 T cell receptor beta chains were sequenced from one sample in a study of T cells after yellow fever vaccination. Each CDR3 protein gets one entry after TCRdb re-called the 5' RACE reads with MiXCR. This table has around 550,000 distinct CDR3 sequences, 15% to 20% appearing once. The starting material was PBMCs, obtained 15 days after the yellow fever booster vaccination. Receptor source: a man in his thirties or forties who received the YFV17D yellow fever vaccine.

CDR3 bases: TGCAGCGTACAATTCTCGGGCACTAATGAAAAACTGTTTTTT. Translated: CSVQFSGTNEKLFF. The chain carries TRBV29-1 and TRBJ1-4; D not certain. V was pared by 6 bases and J by 2 bases, with 13 bases between. This CDR3 contains 14 residues. Germline V gives CDR1 SQVTM, CDR2 ANQGSEA.

The rearrangement uses TRBV29-1 and TRBJ2-3, with D unresolved. The CDR3 runs 13 residues. Between the trimmed V and J ends, which lost 2 bases and 0 bases, there was a span of 6 bases. From germline, CDR1 is SQVTM and CDR2 ANQGSEA. The CDR3 loop reads CSVERTSTDTQYF. Written as DNA, the CDR3 is TGCAGCGTTGAAAGAACTAGCACAGATACGCAGTATTTT.

This clonotype appeared a few times. V usage is TRBV9 and J usage is TRBJ1-2; no clear D. V lost 3 bases and J lost 4, with 16 bases in between. This CDR3 contains 15 residues. Germline V gene data show CDR1 as SGDLS and CDR2 as YYNGEE. As DNA, the CDR3 is TGTGCCAGCAGCGGCGGACGGAACTCCCGCTATGGCTACACCTTC. It yields the protein CASSGGRNSRYGYTF.

This chain connects TRBV7-9 to TRBJ2-3, with a possible D match to TRBD2 (6 bases). Trimming removed 6 bases from V and 4 bases from J, with 17 bases in between. Germline lookup yields CDR1 SEHNR and CDR2 FQNEAQ (reference sequence). This CDR3 contains 15 residues. CDR3 residues: CASSSGTYVADTQYF. For the CDR3, the DNA is TGTGCCAGCAGTTCAGGGACTTACGTTGCAGATACGCAGTATTTT.

In DNA form, the CDR3 reads TGTGCCACCCATGGGGAGGGTCTTGACCATGAGCAGTTCTTC. Translated, it gives CATHGEGLDHEQFF. The chain carries TRBV12-3 or TRBV12-4 and TRBJ2-1; 7 nucleotides match TRBD2. With V trimmed by 10 bases and J by 8 bases, 14 bases remained unmatched. The CDR3 has 14 amino acids.

The sample holds a few counts of this clonotype. The chain combines TRBV10-2 with TRBJ2-7; 10 bases align to TRBD2. The CDR3 spans 15 residues. Germline assignment: CDR1 WSHSY and CDR2 SAAADI. The trim removed 2 bases at V and 3 bases at J, leaving 4 bases unmatched. The chain's CDR3 is CASSETSGTLYEQYF. CDR3 bases: TGCGCCAGCAGTGAGACTAGCGGGACACTCTACGAGCAGTACTTC.

The chain is built from TRBV29-1 and TRBJ2-5; 9 nucleotides agree with TRBD1. The V gene's germline CDR1 is SQVTM and CDR2 ANQGSEA. CDR3 length: 15 amino acids. V lost 6 bases and J lost 4; bases outside the gene matches: 12. CDR3 sequence: CSVPPGTGRRETQYF. The CDR3 DNA sequence: TGCAGCGTACCCCCCGGGACAGGGAGAAGAGAGACCCAGTACTTC.

The rearrangement links TRBV7-9 to TRBJ2-1, with TRBD2 identical over 9 bases. CDR3 length: 17 residues. After removal of 6 bases from V and 5 bases from J, the junction contained 14 bases not matched to a gene. The germline V gene has CDR1 SEHNR and CDR2 FQNEAQ (reference sequence). The CDR3 DNA follows: TGTGCCAGCAGTACCCTCGCGGGAGGGCCGGTGAACAATGAGCAGTTCTTC. As protein: CASSTLAGGPVNNEQFF.

The DNA for the CDR3 is TGTGCCAGCACCCCAAGTCGGCTGGGCTCTGGGGCCAACGTCCTGACTTTC. It yields the protein CASTPSRLGSGANVLTF. V gene TRBV12-3 or TRBV12-4 combines with J gene TRBJ2-6; D is unresolved. V lost 7 bases and J lost 0, with 16 bases in between. The CDR3 runs to 17 residues.

J is TRBJ2-7 and V is TRBV11-2, with TRBD2 matching 7 bases. There are 14 residues in the CDR3. V lost 5 bases and J lost 3; bases outside the gene matches: 7. Germline CDR1 reads SGHAT; CDR2 reads FQNNGV. The CDR3, as DNA: TGTGCCAGCAGCGTTAGCGGGTTCCTCTACGAGCAGTACTTC. It is translated as CASSVSGFLYEQYF. Drawing the rest from reference TRBV11-2 and TRBJ2-7, the complete variable domain is EAGVAQSPRYKIIEKRQSVAFWCNPISGHATLYWYQQILGQGPKLLIQFQNNGVVDDSQLPKDRFSAERLKGVDSTLKIQPAKLEDSAVYLCASSVSGFLYEQYFGPGTRLTVT.

This clonotype appeared a few times. The gene calls are TRBV20-1 and TRBJ2-6; TRBD2 matches 11 bases. The CDR3 has 18 amino acids. Germline assignment: CDR1 DFQATT and CDR2 SNEGSKA (reference sequence). V was pared by 3 bases and J by 0 bases, with 7 bases of the junction left unmatched. CDR3 sequence reads: CSASIGTSGHSGANVLTF. The CDR3 DNA is TGCAGTGCTAGCATTGGGACTAGCGGCCACTCTGGGGCCAACGTCCTGACTTTC.

There are a few counts of this clonotype. The genes are TRBV5-1 and TRBJ2-7; a weak D match, TRBD2 (6 bases). The CDR3 has 13 amino acids. Deletions cut 5 bases from V and 8 bases from J, with 17 bases between. Germline CDR1 SGHRS, CDR2 YFSETQ. CDR3 residues: CASSFGGDGKQYF. The CDR3 DNA follows: TGCGCCAGCAGTTTTGGAGGGGATGGGAAGCAGTACTTC.

This clonotype was seen many times. The chain employs TRBV18 and TRBJ2-1; TRBD2 matches 12 bases. This CDR3 spans 16 amino acids. With 6 bases clipped from V and 3 bases from J, the junction kept 6 bases outside the gene matches. Germline V CDR1 and CDR2: KGHSH, LQKENI. The CDR3 is CASSPWTSGDYNEQFF. The CDR3 nucleotides are TGTGCCAGCTCTCCCTGGACTAGCGGGGACTACAATGAGCAGTTCTTC.

This clonotype was picked up a small number of times. The V gene is TRBV12-3 or TRBV12-4, the J gene TRBJ2-7, with TRBD2 as a possible D gene (6 bases). V was shortened by 6 bases and J by 2 bases, with 8 bases between the two germline ends. This CDR3 comprises 12 residues. The CDR3 loop reads CASREGTYEQYF. The CDR3 DNA reads as TGTGCCAGCAGGGAGGGGACCTACGAGCAGTACTTC.

J is TRBJ2-2 and V is TRBV14, with unresolved D. The V and J ends lost 2 bases and 7 bases respectively, with 8 bases between them. Germline lookup yields CDR1 SGHDN and CDR2 FVKESK. The length of the CDR3 is 13 residues. CDR3 DNA sequence: TGTGCCAGCAGCCAACAGGACCTCGGGGAGCTGTTTTTT. Residues: CASSQQDLGELFF.

There are a few counts of this clonotype. V and J are TRBV14 and TRBJ2-7, with a weak D call TRBD1 (7 bases). Germline V lookup: CDR1 SGHDN, CDR2 FVKESK. The germline V and J ends were trimmed by 4 bases and 3 bases, with 16 bases remaining between them. The CDR3 totals 15 residues. The CDR3 protein is CASSPAGQPLYEQYF. CDR3 nucleotides: TGTGCCAGCAGCCCTGCGGGACAGCCACTCTACGAGCAGTACTTC. Variable domain in full (rest from reference TRBV14 and TRBJ2-7): EAGVTQFPSHSVIEKGQTVTLRCDPISGHDNLYWYRRVMGKEIKFLLHFVKESKQDESGMPNNRFLAERTGGTYSTLKVQPAELEDSGVYFCASSPAGQPLYEQYFGPGTRLTVT.

This clonotype was picked up a small number of times. The chain is built from TRBV5-1 and TRBJ2-4; 7 nucleotides align to TRBD2. CDR3 length equals 14 residues. Trimming removed 1 base from V and 6 bases from J; junction bases left unmatched: 4. The germline CDR1 and CDR2 sequences are SGHRS and YFSETQ. CDR3 DNA sequence: TGCGCCAGCAGCTTGAGTCCGGGGGGAAACATTCAGTACTTC. Translation: CASSLSPGGNIQYF.

This chain links TRBV28 with TRBJ1-5; no clear D gene. V gave up 5 bases and J gave up 0 bases, with 5 bases separating them. This CDR3 has 13 residues. Germline CDR1 reads MDHEN; CDR2 reads SYDVKM. The CDR3 DNA follows: TGTGCCAGCAGTACGGGTAGCAATCAGCCCCAGCATTTT. Translating it yields CASSTGSNQPQHF.

Only a few counts were recorded for this clonotype. The chain carries TRBV29-1 and TRBJ2-3; tentatively, D is TRBD2 (6 bases). V lost 6 bases and J 2 bases, leaving 15 bases between the germline ends. This CDR3 spans 14 amino acids. Germline CDR1 is SQVTM and CDR2 is ANQGSEA. The CDR3 DNA reads as TGCAGCGTACTACCCACTAGCTTCACAGATACGCAGTATTTT. Translating it yields CSVLPTSFTDTQYF.

The V call is TRBV5-1, the J call TRBJ1-2; D is unresolved. From germline, CDR1 is SGHRS and CDR2 YFSETQ. Trimming shortened V by 5 bases and J by 1 base, and 6 bases separated the two germline ends. There are 12 residues in the CDR3. The CDR3 nucleotides are TGCGCCAGCAGATATCTTAACTATGGCTACACCTTC. Translated: CASRYLNYGYTF.